This T cell receptor beta chain was recorded in a study of blood T cell repertoires in COVID-19. TCRdb's copy holds only in-frame clones and misses some; the assay was immunoSEQ multiplex PCR. Among tens of thousands of clones listed, around 80% were seen once. The CDR3 consists of 14 residues. Germline CDR1 reads WNHNN; CDR2 reads SYGVQD (reference sequence). The ends were cut back, 2 bases at V and 6 bases at J, with 11 bases in the middle. The TCR was taken from a human donor in a cohort sampled during active COVID-19. Sequencing used peripheral blood. This chain uses TRBV10-1 with TRBJ2-1, with a weak D call TRBD1 (5 bases). This CDR3 reads CASSEAGPSNEQFF. The CDR3 DNA reads as TGCGCCAGCAGTGAGGCAGGGCCCTCCAATGAGCAGTTCTTC.